This T cell receptor beta chain was sequenced for a study of T cells expressing NK-cell markers. Looking at the study overall: All TCR beta repertoires analysed originated from sorted CD3+CD56+NKG2C+, CD3+CD56+NKG2C- and CD3+CD56-NKG2C+ T cells.

No DNA is given; TCRdb re-called the 5' RACE reads and lists each CDR3 protein once. The sample table includes roughly 450,000 distinct CDR3 sequences. The CDR3 consists of 15 residues. Germline V lookup: CDR1 LGHNA, CDR2 YNFKEQ. Material for sequencing was blood T cells: a sorted CD56 or NKG2C T cell subset, CD4+ or CD8+ T cells, or bulk PBMC T cells (not recorded which). This sequence originates from a woman aged 45-59 years in good health. The chain couples TRBV4-2 to TRBJ2-1; the D call of TRBD2 rests on TCRdb alone, since no DNA is present to check it. CDR3 loop: CASSQAGLAGNEQFF.